The 3 T cell receptor beta chains below were found in one sample sequenced in a study of blood T cell repertoires in COVID-19. Measured with immunoSEQ multiplex PCR; TCRdb has only the in-frame clones, and not every one. In the table there are 60,000 to 70,000 clones, about 81% of which are singletons. Sequencing used peripheral blood. These TCRs come from a man at least 80 years old with acute or convalescent COVID-19.

This rearrangement joins TRBV13 to TRBJ2-7, with TRBD2 as a possible D gene (6 bases). The CDR3 loop spans 14 amino acids. The germline V and J ends were trimmed by 3 bases and 2 bases, with 11 bases remaining between them. Germline CDR1 reads PRHDT; CDR2 reads FYEKMQ (reference sequence). This chain's CDR3 is CASSFRRATYEQYF. The CDR3 nucleotides are TGTGCCAGCAGCTTTAGGAGGGCCACCTACGAGCAGTACTTC.

The chain joins TRBV10-3 to TRBJ2-5; 10 bases match TRBD2. This CDR3 comprises 15 residues. Germline lookup yields CDR1 ENHRY and CDR2 SYGVKD. V dropped 0 bases and J dropped 4; count of bases not matched to a gene: 2. CDR3 amino acids: CAISESSGGAETQYF. The CDR3 DNA reads as TGTGCCATCAGTGAGTCGAGCGGGGGGGCAGAGACCCAGTACTTC.

The CDR3 protein is CASSRNRADTQYF. CDR3 nucleotide sequence: TGTGCCAGCAGCCGAAACAGGGCAGATACGCAGTATTTT. The chain is built from TRBV2 and TRBJ2-3, with a tentative D call TRBD1 (6 bases). Trimming stripped 6 bases from V and 4 bases from J, with 11 bases between. Germline V gives CDR1 SNHLY, CDR2 FYNNEI. The CDR3 is 13 amino acids.